This T cell receptor beta chain was captured in a study of CD8 T cells in ankylosing spondylitis. General study results and limits: There was reportedly significant enrichment of clones that were disease-linked in matched ankylosing spondylitis synovial fluid.

Trimming cost V 4 bases and J 2 bases; bases outside gene matches: 6. The CDR3 extends over 14 amino acids. Looked up from germline, CDR1 is SGHRS and CDR2 is YFSETQ. In making TCR beta libraries, quantitative 5'-RACE with molecular barcodes was used. Via MiXCR, TCRdb re-called the 5' RACE reads, giving one row per CDR3 protein. Of fewer than 200,000 distinct CDR3 sequences in the sample, roughly 18% were seen once. This clonotype was found many times. Its antigen is not known. This chain joins TRBV5-1 and TRBJ2-7; the match to TRBD1 covers 7 bases. The specimen was blood, either unsorted or a sorted T cell fraction (not recorded which). The TCR comes from a male donor aged 5 to 30 with ankylosing spondylitis or in good health (not recorded which). The CDR3 nucleotides are TGCGCCAGCAGCACCCGGGACAGCACCTACGAGCAGTACTTC. Translated: CASSTRDSTYEQYF.